A selection of T cell receptor beta chains follows, all from one sample in a study of control samples from healthy donors and cancer patients. The repertoire was sequenced with immunoSEQ multiplex PCR; TCRdb's copy has only in-frame clones and lacks some. This sample has about 120,000 clones; roughly 90% occur once, and the top ten carry around 3.9%. What was sequenced was PBMCs. The receptors were sampled from a woman aged 55-70 years with lung cancer. The CDR3 runs from the conserved cysteine through the conserved F or W. The order of the fields is J gene, V gene, clone size, D gene, CDR3 DNA, CDR3 protein. The D gene is left open where the match is weak. Size tells how often a clone was seen (once, few, many) or the class of an expanded clone, and some rows leave it out.

TRBJ2-5 TRBV20-1 - - TGCAGTGCTAGTTTTTCTGTGGGACTCCCTGGGGAGACCCGATACTTC CSASFSVGLPGETRYF
TRBJ2-1 TRBV19 - TRBD1 TGTGCCAGTAGTATAGAGGGAGGGACAGGGCATTCCTACAATGAGCAGTTCTTC CASSIEGGTGHSYNEQFF
TRBJ1-1 TRBV19 - - TGTGCCAGTAGTCCAGGGGCCGCGGGCTCGGCTTTCTTT CASSPGAAGSAFF
TRBJ2-7 TRBV2 - - TGTGCCACAGCCCGGGACTTCTCCTACGAGCAGTACTTC CATARDFSYEQYF
TRBJ2-2 TRBV5-1 - TRBD2 TGCGCCAGCAGCAATGGACTAGAGAACACCGGGGAGCTGTTTTTT CASSNGLENTGELFF
TRBJ1-5 TRBV15 - - TGTGCCACCAGCAGAGATTTGGGGGCCGGCCAGCCCCAGCATTTT CATSRDLGAGQPQHF
TRBJ2-7 TRBV6-6 - - TGTGCCAGCAGTTATGGGGGATTCCTTAGTGGTGAGCAGTACTTC CASSYGGFLSGEQYF
TRBJ2-3 TRBV30 once - TGTGCCTCGTCGACTAGTCTCACAGATACGCAGTATTTT CASSTSLTDTQYF
TRBJ2-7 TRBV5-6 - TRBD2 TGTGCCAGCAGCGCCTCTAGCGGGGGGGCGATCGCCGAGCAGTACTTC CASSASSGGAIAEQYF
TRBJ1-5 TRBV27 - - TGTGCCAGCAGTTCCCCAGGGAACAATCAGCCCCAGCATTTT CASSSPGNNQPQHF
TRBJ2-3 TRBV6-1 once TRBD2 TGTGCCAGCAGTGAAAGTAGCGGGGGGGCGGATACGCAGTATTTT CASSESSGGADTQYF
TRBJ2-3 TRBV7-9 - TRBD1 TGTGCCAGCAGCCGGACAGGGCCAGATACGCAGTATTTT CASSRTGPDTQYF
TRBJ2-5 TRBV2 - TRBD2 TGTGCCAGCCAAAGAGATGGGGCGGGGGGCCGAGAGACCCAGTACTTC CASQRDGAGGRETQYF
TRBJ1-5 TRBV10-3 - - TGTGCCATCAGCGATCAATTAGACCGGGGTCAGCCCCAGCATTTT CAISDQLDRGQPQHF
TRBJ2-1 TRBV30 - - TGTGCCTGGAGTTATAACGGGCAGGGGTCCTACAATGAGCAGTTCTTC CAWSYNGQGSYNEQFF
TRBJ2-2 TRBV19 - - TGTGCCAGTAGTATTGCTCTGGGATCGGGGGAGCTGTTTTTT CASSIALGSGELFF
TRBJ1-1 TRBV18 once - TGTGCCAGCCAGACCGGGGGAAGGACTGAAGCTTTCTTT CASQTGGRTEAFF
TRBJ2-7 TRBV10-3 - TRBD1 TGTGCCATCAGTGGGTTTCCGGGACAGGGGAACTACGAGCAGTACTTC CAISGFPGQGNYEQYF
TRBJ1-2 TRBV25-1 once - TGTGCCAGCAGTGAAGAGACAGCGGGAATCTATGGCTACACCTTC CASSEETAGIYGYTF
TRBJ1-3 TRBV9 - - TGTGCCAGCAGCGTGCAAGGGATAGGAAACACCATATATTTT CASSVQGIGNTIYF
TRBJ1-5 TRBV3-1/TRBV3-2 - - TGTGCCAGCAGCCAAGGGTGGGGACCGCGGCAAGATCAGCCCCAGCATTTT CASSQGWGPRQDQPQHF
TRBJ2-7 TRBV6-2/TRBV6-3 - - TGTGCCAGCAGTTTAATGGGAGCTGTCGAGCAGTACTTC CASSLMGAVEQYF
TRBJ2-3 TRBV27 - TRBD2 TGTGCCAGCACCGCTTCGCGGGGGGGCCCAGATACGCAGTATTTT CASTASRGGPDTQYF
TRBJ2-3 TRBV24-1 - - TGTGCCACCAGTGATCCGGGACCGGCTCTTTCAGATACGCAGTATTTT CATSDPGPALSDTQYF
TRBJ1-2 TRBV19 - - TGTGCCAGTAGTAGTATGCGAGAACAGACGTATGGCTACACCTTC CASSSMREQTYGYTF
TRBJ2-3 TRBV5-4 - TRBD2 TGTGCCACCACGACAATGGGCGGGAGTGGCACAGATACGCAGTATTTT CATTTMGGSGTDTQYF
TRBJ2-7 TRBV19 - - TGTGCCAGTAGTCTACAGTACAGGGAACCCTACGAGCAGTACTTC CASSLQYREPYEQYF
TRBJ2-7 TRBV6-5 - - TGTGCCAGCAGGGCCAACGGGGGACCTTCCTACGAGCAGTACTTC CASRANGGPSYEQYF
TRBJ2-1 TRBV5-4 - TRBD2 TGTGCCAGCAGCTTGAGCGGGGGGGATGAGCAGTTCTTC CASSLSGGDEQFF
TRBJ1-2 TRBV7-9 - TRBD1 TGTGCCAGCAGCTCGGGACAGGGGTACGGCTACACCTTC CASSSGQGYGYTF
TRBJ2-4 TRBV18 - - TGTGCCAGCTCACCAGGCGGAAACCTAAACATTCAGTACTTC CASSPGGNLNIQYF
TRBJ1-1 TRBV7-3 once TRBD1 TGTGCCAGCAGTTCTCCGACAGGGGAAGCTTTCTTT CASSSPTGEAFF
TRBJ1-6 TRBV27 - TRBD1 TGTGCCAGCAGTTTATCCCGGATGGGGACAGCGAAATCACCCCTCCACTTT CASSLSRMGTAKSPLHF
TRBJ2-3 TRBV24-1 - - TGTGCCACCAGTGTTGCCAGCGGTGGCACAGATACGCAGTATTTT CATSVASGGTDTQYF
TRBJ1-6 TRBV5-1 - - TGCGCCAGCACTCCAGGGACCCTGGGTAGCTCACCCCTCCACTTT CASTPGTLGSSPLHF
TRBJ2-6 TRBV2 - TRBD1 TGTGCCAGCAGGTCATGGTTGGGGGACAGGGGACTTCCAAACTCTGGGGCCAACGTCCTGACTTTC CASRSWLGDRGLPNSGANVLTF
TRBJ1-3 TRBV5-1 - - TGCGCCAGCAGCGAGGGAAACACCATATATTTT CASSEGNTIYF
TRBJ1-2 TRBV10-3 - TRBD1 TGTGCCATCAGTAGACAGGGGGCAGAAGATGGCTACACCTTC CAISRQGAEDGYTF
TRBJ1-5 TRBV29-1 once TRBD1 TGCAGCGCCGGGACAGGGGAACAGCCCCAGCATTTT CSAGTGEQPQHF
TRBJ2-3 TRBV30 - - TGTGCCTGGAGTGTACGGGCCAGTCATACGCAGTATTTT CAWSVRASHTQYF
TRBJ2-7 TRBV2 - TRBD1 TGTGCCAGCAGTTTAGGACAGGGGTACGAGCAGTACTTC CASSLGQGYEQYF
TRBJ1-2 TRBV29-1 once - TGCAGCGTTGAGGCTACGGGGGTTGGGGGCTACACCTTC CSVEATGVGGYTF
TRBJ1-5 TRBV27 once - TGTGCCAGCAGTTTATCGGTCTACCCCAAAGGCAATCAGCCCCAGCATTTT CASSLSVYPKGNQPQHF